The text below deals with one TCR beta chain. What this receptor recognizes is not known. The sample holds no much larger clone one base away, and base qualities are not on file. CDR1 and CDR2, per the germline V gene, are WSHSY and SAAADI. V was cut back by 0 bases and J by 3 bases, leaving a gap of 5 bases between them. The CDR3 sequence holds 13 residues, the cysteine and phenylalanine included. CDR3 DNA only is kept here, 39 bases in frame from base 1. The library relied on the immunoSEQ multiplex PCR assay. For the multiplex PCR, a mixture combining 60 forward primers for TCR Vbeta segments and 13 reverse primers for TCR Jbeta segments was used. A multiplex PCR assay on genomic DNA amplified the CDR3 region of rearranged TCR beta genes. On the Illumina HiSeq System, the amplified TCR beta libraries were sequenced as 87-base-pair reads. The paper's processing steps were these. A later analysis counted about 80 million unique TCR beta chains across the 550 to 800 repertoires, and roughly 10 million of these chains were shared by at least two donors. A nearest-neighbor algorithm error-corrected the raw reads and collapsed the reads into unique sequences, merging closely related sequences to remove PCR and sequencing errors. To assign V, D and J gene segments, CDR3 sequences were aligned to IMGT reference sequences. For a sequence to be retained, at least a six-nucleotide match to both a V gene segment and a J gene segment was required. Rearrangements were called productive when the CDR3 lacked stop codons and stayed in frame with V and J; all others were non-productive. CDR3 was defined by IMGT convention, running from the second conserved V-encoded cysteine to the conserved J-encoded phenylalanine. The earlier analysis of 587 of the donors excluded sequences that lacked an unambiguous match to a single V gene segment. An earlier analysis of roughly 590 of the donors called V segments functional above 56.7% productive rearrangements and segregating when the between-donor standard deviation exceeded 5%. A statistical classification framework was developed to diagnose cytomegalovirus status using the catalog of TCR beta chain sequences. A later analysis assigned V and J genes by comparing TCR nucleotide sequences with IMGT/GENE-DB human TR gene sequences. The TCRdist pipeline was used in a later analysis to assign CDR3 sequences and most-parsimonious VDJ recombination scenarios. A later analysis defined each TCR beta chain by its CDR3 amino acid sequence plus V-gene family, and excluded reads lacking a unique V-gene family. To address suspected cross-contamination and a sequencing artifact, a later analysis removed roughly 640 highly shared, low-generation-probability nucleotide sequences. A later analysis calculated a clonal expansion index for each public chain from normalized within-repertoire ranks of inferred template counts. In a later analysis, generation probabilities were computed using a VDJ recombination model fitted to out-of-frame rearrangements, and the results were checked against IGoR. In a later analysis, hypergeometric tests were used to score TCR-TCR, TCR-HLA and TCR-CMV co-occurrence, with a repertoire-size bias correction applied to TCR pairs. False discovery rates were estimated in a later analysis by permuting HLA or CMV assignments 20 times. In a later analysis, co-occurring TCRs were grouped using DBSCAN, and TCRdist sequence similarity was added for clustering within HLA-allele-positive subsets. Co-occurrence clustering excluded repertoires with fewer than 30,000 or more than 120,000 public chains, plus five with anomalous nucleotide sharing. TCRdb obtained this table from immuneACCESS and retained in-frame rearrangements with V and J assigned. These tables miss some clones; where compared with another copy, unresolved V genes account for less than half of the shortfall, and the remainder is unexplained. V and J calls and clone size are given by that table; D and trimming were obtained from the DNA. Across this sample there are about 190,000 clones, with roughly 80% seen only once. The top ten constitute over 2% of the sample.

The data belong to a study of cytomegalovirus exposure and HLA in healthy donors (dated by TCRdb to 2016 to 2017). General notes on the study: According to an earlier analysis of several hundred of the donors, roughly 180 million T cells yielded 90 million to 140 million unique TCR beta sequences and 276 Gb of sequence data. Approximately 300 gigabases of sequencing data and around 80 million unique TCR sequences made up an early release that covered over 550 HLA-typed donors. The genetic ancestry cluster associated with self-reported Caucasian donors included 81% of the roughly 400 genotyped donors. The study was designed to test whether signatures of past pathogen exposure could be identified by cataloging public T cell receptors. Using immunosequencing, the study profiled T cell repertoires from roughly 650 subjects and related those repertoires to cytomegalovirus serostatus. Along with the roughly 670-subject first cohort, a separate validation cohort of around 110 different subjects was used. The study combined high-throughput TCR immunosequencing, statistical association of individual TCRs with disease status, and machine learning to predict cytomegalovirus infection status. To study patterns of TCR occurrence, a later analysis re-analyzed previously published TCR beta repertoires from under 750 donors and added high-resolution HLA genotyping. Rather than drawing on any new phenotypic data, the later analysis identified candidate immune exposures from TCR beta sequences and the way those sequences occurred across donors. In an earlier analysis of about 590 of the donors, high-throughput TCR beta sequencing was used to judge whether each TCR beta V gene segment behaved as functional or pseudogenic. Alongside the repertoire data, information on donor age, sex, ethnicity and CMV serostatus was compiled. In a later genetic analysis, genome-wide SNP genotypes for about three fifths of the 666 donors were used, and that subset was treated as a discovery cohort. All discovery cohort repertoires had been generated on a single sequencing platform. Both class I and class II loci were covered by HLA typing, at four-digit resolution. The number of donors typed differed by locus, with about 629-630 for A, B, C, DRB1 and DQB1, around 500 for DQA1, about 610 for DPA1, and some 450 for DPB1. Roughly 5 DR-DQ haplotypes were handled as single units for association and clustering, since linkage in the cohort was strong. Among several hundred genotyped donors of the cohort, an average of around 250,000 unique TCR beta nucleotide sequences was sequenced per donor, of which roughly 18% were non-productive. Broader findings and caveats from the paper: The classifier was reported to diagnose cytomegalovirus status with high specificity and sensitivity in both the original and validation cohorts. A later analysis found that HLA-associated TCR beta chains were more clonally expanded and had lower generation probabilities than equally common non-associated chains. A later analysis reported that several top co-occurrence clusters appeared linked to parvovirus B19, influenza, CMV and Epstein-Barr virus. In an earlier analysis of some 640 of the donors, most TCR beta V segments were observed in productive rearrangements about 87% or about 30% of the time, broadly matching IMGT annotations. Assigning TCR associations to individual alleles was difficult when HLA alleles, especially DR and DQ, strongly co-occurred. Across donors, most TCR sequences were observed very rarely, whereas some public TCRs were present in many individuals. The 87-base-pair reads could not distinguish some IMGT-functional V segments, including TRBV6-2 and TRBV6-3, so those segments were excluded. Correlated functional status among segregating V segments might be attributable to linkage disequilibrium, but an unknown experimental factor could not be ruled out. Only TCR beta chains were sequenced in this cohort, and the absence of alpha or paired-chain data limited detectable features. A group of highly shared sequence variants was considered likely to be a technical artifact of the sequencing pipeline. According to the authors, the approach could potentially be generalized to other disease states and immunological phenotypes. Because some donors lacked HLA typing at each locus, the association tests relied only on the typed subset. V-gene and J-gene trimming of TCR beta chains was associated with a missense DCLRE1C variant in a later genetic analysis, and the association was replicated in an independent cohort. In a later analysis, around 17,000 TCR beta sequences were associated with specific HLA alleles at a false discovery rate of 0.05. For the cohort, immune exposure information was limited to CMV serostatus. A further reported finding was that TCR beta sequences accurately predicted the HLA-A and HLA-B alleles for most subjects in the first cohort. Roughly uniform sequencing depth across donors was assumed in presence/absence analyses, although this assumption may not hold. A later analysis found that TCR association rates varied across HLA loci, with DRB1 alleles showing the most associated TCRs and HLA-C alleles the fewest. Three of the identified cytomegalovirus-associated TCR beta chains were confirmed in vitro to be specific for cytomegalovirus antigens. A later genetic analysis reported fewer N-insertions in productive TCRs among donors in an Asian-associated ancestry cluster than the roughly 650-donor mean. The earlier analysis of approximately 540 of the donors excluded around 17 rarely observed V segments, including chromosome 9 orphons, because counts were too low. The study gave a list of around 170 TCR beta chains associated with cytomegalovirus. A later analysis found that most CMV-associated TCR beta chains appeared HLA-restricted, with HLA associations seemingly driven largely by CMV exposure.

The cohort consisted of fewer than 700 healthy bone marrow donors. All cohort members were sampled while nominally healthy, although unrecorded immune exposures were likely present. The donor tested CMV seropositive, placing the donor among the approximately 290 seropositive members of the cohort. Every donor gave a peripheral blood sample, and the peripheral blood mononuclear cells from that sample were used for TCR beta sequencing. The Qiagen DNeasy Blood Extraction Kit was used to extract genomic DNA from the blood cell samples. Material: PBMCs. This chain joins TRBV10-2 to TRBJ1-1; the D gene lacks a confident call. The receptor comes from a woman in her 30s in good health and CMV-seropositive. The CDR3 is CASSESEDTEAFF. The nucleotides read TGCGCCAGCAGTGAGTCCGAGGACACTGAAGCTTTCTTT.